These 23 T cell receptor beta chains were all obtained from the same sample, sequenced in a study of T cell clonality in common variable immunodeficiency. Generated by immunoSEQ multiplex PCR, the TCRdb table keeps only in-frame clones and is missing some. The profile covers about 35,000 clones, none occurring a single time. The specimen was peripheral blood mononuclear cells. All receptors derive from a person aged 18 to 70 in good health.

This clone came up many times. The CDR3 sequence is CASSPVETGGFETQYF. The part of the CDR3 DNA that was read is TGTGCCAGCTCACCTGTGGAGACAGGGGGCTTTGAGACC. The chain recombines TRBV18 with TRBJ2-5; 10 positions agree with TRBD1. The read halts 3 residues ahead of the CDR3 end, with the missing end drawn from the germline J gene. The CDR3 spans 16 residues. The germline gives CDR1 KGHSH, CDR2 LQKENI. V dropped 3 bases and J dropped 5; count of bases not matched to a gene: 9.

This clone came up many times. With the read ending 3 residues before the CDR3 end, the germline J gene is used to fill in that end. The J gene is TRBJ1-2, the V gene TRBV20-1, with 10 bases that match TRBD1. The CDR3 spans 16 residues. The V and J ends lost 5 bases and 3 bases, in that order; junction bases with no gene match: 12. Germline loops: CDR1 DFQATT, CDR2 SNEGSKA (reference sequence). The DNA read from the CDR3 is TGCAGTGCTCCAAAAAATGGGGACAGGGGTTACTATGGC. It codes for CSAPKNGDRGYYG. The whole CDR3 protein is CSAPKNGDRGYYGYTF.

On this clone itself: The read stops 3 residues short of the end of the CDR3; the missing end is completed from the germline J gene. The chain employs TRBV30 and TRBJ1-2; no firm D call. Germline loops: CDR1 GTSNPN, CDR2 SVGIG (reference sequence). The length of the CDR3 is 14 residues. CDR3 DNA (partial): TGTGCGTTAACTAGCGGGGTTTATAACAATGAC. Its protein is CALTSGVYNND. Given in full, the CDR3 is CALTSGVYNNDYTF.

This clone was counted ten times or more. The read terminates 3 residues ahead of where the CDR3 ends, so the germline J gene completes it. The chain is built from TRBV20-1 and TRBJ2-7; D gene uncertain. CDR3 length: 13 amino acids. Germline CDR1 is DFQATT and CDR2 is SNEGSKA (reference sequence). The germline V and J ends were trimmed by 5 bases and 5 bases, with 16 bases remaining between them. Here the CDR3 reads CSAPRGGSNEQYF. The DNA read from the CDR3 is TGCAGTGCTCCCAGAGGTGGTAGCAACGAG.

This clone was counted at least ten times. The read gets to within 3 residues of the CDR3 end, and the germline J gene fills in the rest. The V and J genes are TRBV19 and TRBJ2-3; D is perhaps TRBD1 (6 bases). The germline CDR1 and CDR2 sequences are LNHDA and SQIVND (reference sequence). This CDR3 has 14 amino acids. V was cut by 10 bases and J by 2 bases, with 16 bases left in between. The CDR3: CATHDRQNTDTQYF. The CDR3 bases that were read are TGTGCCACCCATGACAGGCAAAACACAGATACG.

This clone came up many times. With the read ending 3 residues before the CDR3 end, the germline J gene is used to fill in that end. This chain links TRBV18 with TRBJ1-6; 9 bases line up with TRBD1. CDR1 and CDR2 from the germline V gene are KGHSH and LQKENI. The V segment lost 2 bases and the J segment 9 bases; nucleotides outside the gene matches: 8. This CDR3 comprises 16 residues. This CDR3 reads CASSPKRDRDVSPLHF. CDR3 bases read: TGTGCCAGCTCACCAAAGAGGGACAGGGACGTTTCACCC.

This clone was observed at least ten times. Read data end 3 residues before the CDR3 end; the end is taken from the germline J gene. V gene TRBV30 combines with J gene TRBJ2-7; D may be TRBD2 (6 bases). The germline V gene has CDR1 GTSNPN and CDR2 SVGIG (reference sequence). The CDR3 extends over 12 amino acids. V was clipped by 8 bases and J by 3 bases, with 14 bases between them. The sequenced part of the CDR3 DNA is TGTGCCCTGGAGGAGGGGAGCTACGAG. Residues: CALEEGSYE. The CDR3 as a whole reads CALEEGSYEQYF.

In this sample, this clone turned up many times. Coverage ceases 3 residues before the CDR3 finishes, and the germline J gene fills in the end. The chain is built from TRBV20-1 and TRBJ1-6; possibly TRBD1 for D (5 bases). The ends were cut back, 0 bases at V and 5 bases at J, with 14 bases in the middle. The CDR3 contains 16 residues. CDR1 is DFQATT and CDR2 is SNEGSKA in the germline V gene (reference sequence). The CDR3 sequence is CSARDRGVGNNSPLHF. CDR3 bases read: TGCAGTGCTAGAGATCGGGGGGTGGGGAATAATTCACCC.

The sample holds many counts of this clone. The DNA read from the CDR3 is TGTGCCAGCAGTCCGGGACACCTCGACTTCTACGAG. As protein: CASSPGHLDFYE. The full-length CDR3 reads as CASSPGHLDFYEQYF. The chain is built from TRBV28 and TRBJ2-7, with D maybe TRBD1 (6 bases). The observed sequence ends 3 residues before the CDR3 terminus, with the missing tail filled in from the germline J gene. The CDR3 is made up of 15 amino acids. The V end was cut by 5 bases, the J end by 3 bases, with 17 bases between. The germline V gene has CDR1 MDHEN and CDR2 SYDVKM.

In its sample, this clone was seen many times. CDR3 in amino acids: CSAREGAGDEKLFF. The sequenced CDR3 bases are TGCAGTGCTAGGGAGGGGGCAGGGGACGAAAAA. This rearrangement joins TRBV20-1 to TRBJ1-4, with 7 bases identical to TRBD1. The sequence runs out 3 residues before the end of the CDR3; the remainder is reconstructed from the germline J gene. The CDR3 is made up of 14 amino acids. CDR1 and CDR2 from the germline V gene are DFQATT and SNEGSKA (reference sequence). Trimming cost V 3 bases and J 8 bases; bases outside gene matches: 9.

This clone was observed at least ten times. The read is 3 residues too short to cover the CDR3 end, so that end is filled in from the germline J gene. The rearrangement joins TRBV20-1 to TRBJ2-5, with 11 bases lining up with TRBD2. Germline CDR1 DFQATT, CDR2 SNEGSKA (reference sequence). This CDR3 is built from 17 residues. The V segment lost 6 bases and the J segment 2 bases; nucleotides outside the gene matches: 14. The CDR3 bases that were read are TGCAGTGCCAAGAGAGGGCTAGCGGGAGGACCTCAAGAGACC. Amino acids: CSAKRGLAGGPQET. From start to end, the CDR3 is CSAKRGLAGGPQETQYF.

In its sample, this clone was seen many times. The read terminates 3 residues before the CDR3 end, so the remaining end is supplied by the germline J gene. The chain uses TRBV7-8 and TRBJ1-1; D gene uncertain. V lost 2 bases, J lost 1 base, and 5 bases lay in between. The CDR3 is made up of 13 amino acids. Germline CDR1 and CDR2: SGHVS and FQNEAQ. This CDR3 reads CASSLQQNTEAFF. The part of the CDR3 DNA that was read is TGTGCCAGCAGCTTACAACAGAACACTGAA.

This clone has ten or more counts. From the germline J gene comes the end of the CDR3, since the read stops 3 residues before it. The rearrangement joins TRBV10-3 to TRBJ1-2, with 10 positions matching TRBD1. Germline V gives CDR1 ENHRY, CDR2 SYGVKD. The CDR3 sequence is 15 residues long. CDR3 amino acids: CAISEWGTGAYGYTF. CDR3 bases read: TGTGCCATCAGTGAGTGGGGGACAGGGGCATACGGC.

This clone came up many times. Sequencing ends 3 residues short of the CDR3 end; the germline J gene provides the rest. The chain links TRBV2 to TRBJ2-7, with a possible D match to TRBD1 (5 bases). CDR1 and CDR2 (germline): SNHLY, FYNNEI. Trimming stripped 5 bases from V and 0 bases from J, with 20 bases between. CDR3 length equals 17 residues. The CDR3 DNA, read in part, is TGTGCCAGCAGTCTACCTTCGGTGGGGCGCATCTCCTACGAG. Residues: CASSLPSVGRISYE. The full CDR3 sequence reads CASSLPSVGRISYEQYF.

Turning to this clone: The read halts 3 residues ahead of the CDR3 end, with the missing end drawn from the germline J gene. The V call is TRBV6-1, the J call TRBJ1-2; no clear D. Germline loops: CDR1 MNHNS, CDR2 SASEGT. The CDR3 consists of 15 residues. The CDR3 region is CASSEGLLGGNIYTF. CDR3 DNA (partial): TGTGCCAGCAGTGAGGGTCTCCTCGGCGGAAACATC.

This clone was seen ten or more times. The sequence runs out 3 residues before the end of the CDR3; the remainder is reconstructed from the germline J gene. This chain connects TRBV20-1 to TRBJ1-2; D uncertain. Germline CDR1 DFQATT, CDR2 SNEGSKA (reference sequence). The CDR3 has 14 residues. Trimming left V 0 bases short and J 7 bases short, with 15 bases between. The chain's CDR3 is CSARDPPPVGGYTF. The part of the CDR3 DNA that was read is TGCAGTGCTAGAGATCCTCCCCCCGTCGGTGGC.

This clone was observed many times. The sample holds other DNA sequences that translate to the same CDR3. The CDR3 bases that were read are TGTGCCAGCAGCCGAGACAGCTCTGGAAACACC. Translating it yields CASSRDSSGNT. The complete CDR3 protein is CASSRDSSGNTIYF. The chain carries TRBV7-2 and TRBJ1-3, with D possibly being TRBD1 (5 bases). The sequenced fragment ends 3 residues before the CDR3 boundary, so the rest is inferred from the germline J gene. The CDR3 is 14 residues long. Between the trimmed V and J ends, which lost 5 bases and 0 bases, there was a span of 8 bases. CDR1 is SGHTA, CDR2 FQGNSA, per germline. The entire variable domain, with the rest obtained from reference TRBV7-2 and TRBJ1-3, is as follows: GAGVSQSPSNKVTEKGKDVELRCDPISGHTALYWYRQSLGQGLEFLIYFQGNSAPDKSGLPSDRFSAERTGGSVSTLTIQRTQQEDSAVYLCASSRDSSGNTIYFGEGSWLTVV.

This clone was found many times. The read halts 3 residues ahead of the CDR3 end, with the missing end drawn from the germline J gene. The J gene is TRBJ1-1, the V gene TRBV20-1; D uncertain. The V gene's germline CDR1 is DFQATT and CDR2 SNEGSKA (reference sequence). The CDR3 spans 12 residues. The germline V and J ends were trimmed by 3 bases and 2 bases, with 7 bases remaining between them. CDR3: CSASSGNTEAFF. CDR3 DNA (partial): TGCAGTGCTAGTTCCGGTAACACTGAA.

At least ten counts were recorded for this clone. CDR3 sequence: CASNIGAAPGTGELFF. The sequenced CDR3 bases are TGCGCCAGCAATATTGGAGCGGCCCCGGGGACCGGGGAG. V and J are TRBV5-1 and TRBJ2-2; D perhaps matches TRBD2 (5 bases). The CDR3 goes on 3 residues after the read ends, and that part is filled in from the germline J gene. Germline-derived CDR1 and CDR2 are SGHRS and YFSETQ. The CDR3 contains 16 residues. With 6 bases removed from V and 5 bases from J, the gap between germline ends came to 20 bases.

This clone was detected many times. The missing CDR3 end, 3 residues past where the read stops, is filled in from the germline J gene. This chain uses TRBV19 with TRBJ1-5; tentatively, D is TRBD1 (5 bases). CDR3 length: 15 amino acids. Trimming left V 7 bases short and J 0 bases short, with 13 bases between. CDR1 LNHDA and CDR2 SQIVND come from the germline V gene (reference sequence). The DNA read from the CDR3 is TGTGCCAGTATTTCCGGACAAAATAGCAATCAGCCC. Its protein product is CASISGQNSNQP. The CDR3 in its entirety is CASISGQNSNQPQHF.

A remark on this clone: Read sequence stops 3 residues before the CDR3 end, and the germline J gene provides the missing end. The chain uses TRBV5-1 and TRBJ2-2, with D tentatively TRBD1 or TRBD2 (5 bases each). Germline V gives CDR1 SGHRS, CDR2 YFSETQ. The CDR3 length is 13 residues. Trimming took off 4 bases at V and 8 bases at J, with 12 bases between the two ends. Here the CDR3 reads CASSTGPGGELFF. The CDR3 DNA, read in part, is TGCGCCAGCAGCACAGGACCGGGAGGGGAG.

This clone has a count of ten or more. Partial CDR3 DNA: TGCAGTGCTCGGGGGGACAATGAG. This codes for CSARGDNE. The entire CDR3 is CSARGDNEQFF. The chain uses TRBV20-1 and TRBJ2-1; 7 positions match TRBD2. Coverage ceases 3 residues before the CDR3 finishes, and the germline J gene fills in the end. Germline CDR1 and CDR2: DFQATT and SNEGSKA (reference sequence). Trimming at V came to 5 bases and at J to 5 bases, leaving 0 bases not matched to a gene. This CDR3 comprises 11 residues.

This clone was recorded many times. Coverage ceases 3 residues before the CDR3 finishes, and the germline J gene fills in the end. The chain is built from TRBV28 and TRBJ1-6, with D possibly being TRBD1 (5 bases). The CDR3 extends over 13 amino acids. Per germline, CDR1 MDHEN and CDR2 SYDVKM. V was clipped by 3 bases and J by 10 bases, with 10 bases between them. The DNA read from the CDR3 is TGTGCCAGCAGTTTCTCAGGGATCTCACCC. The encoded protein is CASSFSGISP. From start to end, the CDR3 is CASSFSGISPLHF.